This TCR beta chain was captured in a study of beta chain features in type 1 diabetes. Germline CDR1 SGHNT, CDR2 YYREEE (reference sequence). V was clipped by 5 bases and J by 4 bases; unmatched bases: 4. This CDR3 has 13 amino acids. Since all of the isolated RNA was reverse transcribed, expressed TCRB transcripts were what got sequenced. The repertoire was sequenced with immunoSEQ multiplex PCR; TCRdb's copy has only in-frame clones and lacks some. This table holds 900,000 or so clones, roughly a sixth found once. This clone was seen a handful of times. Source material: naive CD4+ T cells from blood. This sequence originates from a woman in her late teens or twenties in good health. The chain carries TRBV5-4 and TRBJ2-3, with 7 positions matching TRBD1. The CDR3 reads CASRDQGADTQYF. The CDR3 DNA sequence: TGTGCCAGCAGAGACCAGGGGGCAGATACGCAGTATTTT.